This T cell receptor beta chain was observed in a study of blood T cell repertoires in COVID-19. About the research overall: Material from acute and convalescent COVID-19 was sourced from the United States, Italy and Spain. Sample material is recorded as cDNA or gDNA derived from T cells, B-cell-depleted T cells, or PBMCs.

V was cut by 3 bases and J by 4 bases, with 8 bases left in between. The CDR3 has 13 amino acids. Per the authors' pipeline: Estimation of nucleated cell counts relied on the amplification of reference gene primers. The repertoire was sequenced with immunoSEQ multiplex PCR; TCRdb's copy has only in-frame clones and lacks some. That table is the source of V, J and clone size, and D and trimming were worked out from the DNA. This sample has fewer than 75,000 clones, with roughly 82% found just once. The genes are TRBV12-3 or TRBV12-4 and TRBJ2-3; D is ambiguous. The TCR sequence derives from a human donor in a cohort sampled during active COVID-19. The sample consisted of peripheral blood. CDR3: CASSFGQPDTQYF. CDR3 DNA: TGTGCCAGCAGTTTTGGGCAGCCAGATACGCAGTATTTT.